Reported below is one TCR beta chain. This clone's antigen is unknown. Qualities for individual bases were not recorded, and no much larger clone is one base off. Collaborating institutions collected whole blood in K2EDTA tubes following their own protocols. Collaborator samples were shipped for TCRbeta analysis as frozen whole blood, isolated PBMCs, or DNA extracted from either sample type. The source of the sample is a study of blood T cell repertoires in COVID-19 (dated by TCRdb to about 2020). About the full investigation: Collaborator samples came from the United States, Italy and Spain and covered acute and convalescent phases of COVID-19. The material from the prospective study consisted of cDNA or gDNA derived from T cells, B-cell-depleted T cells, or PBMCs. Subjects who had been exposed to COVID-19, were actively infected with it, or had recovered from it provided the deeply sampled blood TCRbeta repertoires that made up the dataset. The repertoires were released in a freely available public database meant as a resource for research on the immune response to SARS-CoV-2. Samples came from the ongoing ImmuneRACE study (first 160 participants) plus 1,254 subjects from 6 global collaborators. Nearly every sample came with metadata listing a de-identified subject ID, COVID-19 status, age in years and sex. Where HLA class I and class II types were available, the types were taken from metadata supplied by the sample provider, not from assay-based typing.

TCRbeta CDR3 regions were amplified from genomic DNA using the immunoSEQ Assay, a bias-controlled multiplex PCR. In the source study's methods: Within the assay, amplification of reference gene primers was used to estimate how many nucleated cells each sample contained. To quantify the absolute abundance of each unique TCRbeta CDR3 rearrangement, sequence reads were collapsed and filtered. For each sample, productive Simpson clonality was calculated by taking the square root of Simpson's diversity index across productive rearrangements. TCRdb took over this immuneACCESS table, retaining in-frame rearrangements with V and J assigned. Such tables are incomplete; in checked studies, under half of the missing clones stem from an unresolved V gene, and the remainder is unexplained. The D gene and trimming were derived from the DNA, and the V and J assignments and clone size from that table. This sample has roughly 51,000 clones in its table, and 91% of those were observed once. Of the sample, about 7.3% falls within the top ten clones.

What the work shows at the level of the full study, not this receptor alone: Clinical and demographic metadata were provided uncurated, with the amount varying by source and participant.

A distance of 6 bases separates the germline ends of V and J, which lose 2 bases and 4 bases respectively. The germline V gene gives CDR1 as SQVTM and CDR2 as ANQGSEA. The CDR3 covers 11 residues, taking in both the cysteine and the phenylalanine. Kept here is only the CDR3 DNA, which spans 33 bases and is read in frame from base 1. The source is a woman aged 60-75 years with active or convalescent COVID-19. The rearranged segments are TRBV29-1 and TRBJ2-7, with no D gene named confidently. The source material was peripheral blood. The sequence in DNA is TGCAGCGTTGAAAGAGGTTACGAGCAGTACTTC. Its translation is CSVERGYEQYF.